This T cell receptor beta chain was recorded in a study of T-cell reconstitution after alpha-beta-depleted transplantation in children. This CDR3 has 16 amino acids. V lost 4 bases to trimming and J lost 5 bases; unmatched junction nucleotides: 10. CDR1 and CDR2 (germline): SGHRS, YFSETQ. The TCRbeta library was prepared with unique molecular identifiers. TCRdb recomputed calls from the PCR reads with MiXCR, one row per CDR3 protein. Of more than 250,000 distinct CDR3 sequences listed, roughly 9.5% are singletons. This clonotype was found a few times. V and J are TRBV5-1 and TRBJ2-3; 10 positions match TRBD1. The clonotype originates from a human donor who donated a stem cell graft to a child with SCID. The specimen comprised PBMCs from the stem cell graft donor, sampled from the stem cell graft. The CDR3 DNA reads as TGCGCCAGCAGCGTGGGACAGGGGAAGTTTAAAGATACGCAGTATTTT. Translating it yields CASSVGQGKFKDTQYF.